A selection of T cell receptor beta chains follows, all from one sample in a study of cytomegalovirus exposure and HLA in healthy donors. Libraries were prepared by immunoSEQ multiplex PCR; TCRdb keeps only in-frame clonotypes and omits some of them. This sample yields approximately 60,000 clones, of which about nine tenths are seen a single time; 3% to 3.5% belongs to the top ten. The source material was PBMCs. The receptors originated from a man younger than 35 in good health and CMV-seronegative. Both conserved end residues are part of each CDR3. A D gene is named only where the DNA matches it firmly. Some rows mark clone size as missing; the rest say once, few, many or name a class of expanded clone.

CDR3nt,CDR3aa,j_gene,v_gene,d_gene,abundance
TGTGCCAGCAGTTTCCCGGCAGGCCCACGGGAGACCCAGTACTTC,CASSFPAGPRETQYF,TRBJ2-5,TRBV28,-,-
TGTGCCAGCTCACCACCCCTCGCGGCAGGGGCTCATGGCTACACCTTC,CASSPPLAAGAHGYTF,TRBJ1-2,TRBV18,-,-
TGTGCCTGGAGTGCGGCGGCCGGGGAGCTGTTTTTT,CAWSAAAGELFF,TRBJ2-2,TRBV30,-,-
TGTGCCAGCAGTACGACAGGGAGAGAGACCCAGTACTTC,CASSTTGRETQYF,TRBJ2-5,TRBV28,TRBD1,-
TGTGCCAGCAGTCCCGGGACGGAGGGCGAGCAGTACTTC,CASSPGTEGEQYF,TRBJ2-7,TRBV6-5,-,-
TGTGCCAGCAGCTTCCTAGCGGGAGTCACCGGGGAGCTGTTTTTT,CASSFLAGVTGELFF,TRBJ2-2,TRBV7-9,TRBD2,-
TGTGCCAGCAAGACTAGCGGGGCCTACGAGCAGTACTTC,CASKTSGAYEQYF,TRBJ2-7,TRBV21-1,-,-
TGTGCCAGTAGTTCTGGACAGGAAACTGAAGCTTTCTTT,CASSSGQETEAFF,TRBJ1-1,TRBV19,TRBD1,once
TGTGCCAGCAGTTTAGACAGGGGGCTTAATGGCTACACCTTC,CASSLDRGLNGYTF,TRBJ1-2,TRBV28,TRBD1,-
TGTGCCAGCGGGGACAGGGCCCTGAACTATGGCTACACCTTC,CASGDRALNYGYTF,TRBJ1-2,TRBV2,TRBD1,-
TGCGCCAGCAGCATCGAGCGGGGATACTACGAGCAGTACTTC,CASSIERGYYEQYF,TRBJ2-7,TRBV5-1,TRBD2,-
TGTGCCAGCAGCATCCCCGCGGGTAGCGAGCAGTACTTC,CASSIPAGSEQYF,TRBJ2-7,TRBV7-9,-,-
TGCGCCAGCAGCTTGGGTAGCGGAACTCTCGAGCAGTACTTC,CASSLGSGTLEQYF,TRBJ2-7,TRBV5-1,-,-
TGTGCCAGCGTGGGCCAGATAGATACGCAGTATTTT,CASVGQIDTQYF,TRBJ2-3,TRBV18,-,-
TGCGCCAGCAGCCAAGATAGGACTAACACAGATACGCAGTATTTT,CASSQDRTNTDTQYF,TRBJ2-3,TRBV4-1,-,once
TGTGCCAGCAGTGAAGTCAGCGCGCCTAGCTCCTACGAGCAGTACTTC,CASSEVSAPSSYEQYF,TRBJ2-7,TRBV6-1,-,many
TGTGCCAGCTATCCGAGGACAGTCCAAGAGACCCAGTACTTC,CASYPRTVQETQYF,TRBJ2-5,TRBV6-1,-,-
TGCAGCGTTGTACAGGTGTACCAAGAGACCCAGTACTTC,CSVVQVYQETQYF,TRBJ2-5,TRBV29-1,-,once
TGCGCCAGCAGGGGGGGACGGCTAAAGAATCCGTCTGGAAACACCATATATTTT,CASRGGRLKNPSGNTIYF,TRBJ1-3,TRBV10-1,-,-
TGTGCCAGCAGTCCCGGGGGCTCTGGAAACACCATATATTTT,CASSPGGSGNTIYF,TRBJ1-3,TRBV28,-,-
TGTGCCAGTCATGGGGGGAGGGCCGGCAATGAGCAGTTCTTC,CASHGGRAGNEQFF,TRBJ2-1,TRBV27,TRBD2,-
TGTGCCAGCAGCAAGGGGGCGTACGAGCAGTACTTC,CASSKGAYEQYF,TRBJ2-7,TRBV28,TRBD1,-
TGTGCCAGCAGCGGGGGACTAGCGCCGAATGAGCAGTTCTTC,CASSGGLAPNEQFF,TRBJ2-1,TRBV7-2,TRBD2,-
TGTGCCAGCAGTCGTTTTTCGAACAGCAATGAGCAGTTCTTC,CASSRFSNSNEQFF,TRBJ2-1,TRBV2,-,-
TGTGCCAGCTCACCAGGGGCGGAGCAAGAGACCCAGTACTTC,CASSPGAEQETQYF,TRBJ2-5,TRBV18,-,-
TGTGCCAGCACGGTCTGGCAGGGCAATTACAATGAGCAGTTCTTC,CASTVWQGNYNEQFF,TRBJ2-1,TRBV25-1,-,-
TGCGCCAGCAGTCAAGCCAGTAACATCTACACTGAAGCTTTCTTT,CASSQASNIYTEAFF,TRBJ1-1,TRBV23-1,-,-
TGTGCCAGCAGTAAGACTAGCGGCACAGATACGCAGTATTTT,CASSKTSGTDTQYF,TRBJ2-3,TRBV28,TRBD2,-
TGTGCCACTACATTGACGGGGGAGGGGAGGGGGTATGGCTACACCTTC,CATTLTGEGRGYGYTF,TRBJ1-2,TRBV27,-,-
TGTGCCAGTAGTATACCGGGGGGCGAAAAGCCCCAGCATTTT,CASSIPGGEKPQHF,TRBJ1-5,TRBV19,-,-
TGTGCCAGTAGTATGGAAAAACGGAGACAGGGTGAAGCTTTCTTT,CASSMEKRRQGEAFF,TRBJ1-1,TRBV19,TRBD1,-
TGTGCCAGTAGTATCTGGACTAGCGGGAGTTTCTCCTACAATGAGCAGTTCTTC,CASSIWTSGSFSYNEQFF,TRBJ2-1,TRBV19,TRBD2,-
TGCAGCGTTGTACTAGCGGGAGACGGTATAGGAGAGACCCAGTACTTC,CSVVLAGDGIGETQYF,TRBJ2-5,TRBV29-1,TRBD2,-
TGTGCCAGCAGCCGCTGGGACACACCCTACGAGCAGTACTTC,CASSRWDTPYEQYF,TRBJ2-7,TRBV7-9,-,-
TGTGCCAGCAGCTTGGGCAGGGGAGAGGTTTACGACTACGAGCAGTACTTC,CASSLGRGEVYDYEQYF,TRBJ2-7,TRBV5-4,-,-
TGTGCCAGCAGTTACCAGCGGGAGGGGTCCTACAATGAGCAGTTCTTC,CASSYQREGSYNEQFF,TRBJ2-1,TRBV6-6,TRBD2,-
TGTGCCAGCAGCCTTCGAGGGGGAGAAGAGACCCAGTACTTC,CASSLRGGEETQYF,TRBJ2-5,TRBV7-9,-,once
TGTGCCAGCAGTCCAGGGCCCCCCTACGAGCAGTACTTC,CASSPGPPYEQYF,TRBJ2-7,TRBV5-5,-,-
TGTGCCAGTAGTTCACTAACAGGGGTCTACAATGAGCAGTTCTTC,CASSSLTGVYNEQFF,TRBJ2-1,TRBV19,TRBD1,-
TGTGCCAGTAGTATCTCCGGTGATGGCTACACCTTC,CASSISGDGYTF,TRBJ1-2,TRBV19,-,-
TGTGCCAGCAGCCCCGCGGGGTGGGGAGACACCATATATTTT,CASSPAGWGDTIYF,TRBJ1-3,TRBV14,-,once
TGTGCCAGCAGCTCCTCCTCTGGGGCCAACGTCCTGACTTTC,CASSSSSGANVLTF,TRBJ2-6,TRBV5-4,-,-